These T cell receptor beta chains were read from a single sample in a study of blood T cell repertoires in COVID-19. Only in-frame clones appear in the TCRdb table, and some are missing; sequencing was by immunoSEQ multiplex PCR. This table has 75,000 to 100,000 clones, around 80% appearing once. Material: peripheral blood. The receptors come from a human donor in a cohort sampled during active COVID-19. Each CDR3 is given with its conserved first and last residue. D genes are given only for firm matches. The size entry is marked missing in some rows and otherwise reads once, few, many or a size class.

TRBJ2-3	TRBV11-2	NA	NA	CASSSKWATSTDTQYF	TGTGCCAGCAGCTCAAAATGGGCAACTAGCACAGATACGCAGTATTTT
TRBJ2-5	TRBV18	NA	NA	CASSSGDETQYF	TGTGCCAGCTCGTCGGGGGACGAGACCCAGTACTTC
TRBJ1-4	TRBV2	NA	NA	CASSEGRGGEKLFF	TGTGCCAGCAGTGAAGGGCGGGGTGGCGAAAAACTGTTTTTT
TRBJ2-3	TRBV21-1	NA	NA	CASSKEVRTRTDTQYF	TGTGCCAGCAGCAAAGAAGTAAGGACAAGGACAGATACGCAGTATTTT
TRBJ2-5	TRBV10-3	NA	once	CAISGEALVEETQYF	TGTGCCATCAGTGGCGAGGCCTTAGTAGAAGAGACCCAGTACTTC
TRBJ1-1	TRBV30	TRBD1	NA	CAWIHRGRGIGTEAFF	TGTGCCTGGATTCACAGGGGGCGCGGAATAGGCACTGAAGCTTTCTTT
TRBJ2-7	TRBV5-1	NA	NA	CASSSTRMKLYEQYF	TGCGCCAGCAGCTCGACAAGGATGAAGCTCTACGAGCAGTACTTC
TRBJ1-1	TRBV7-8	TRBD1	NA	CASSLDRGNTEAFF	TGTGCCAGCAGCTTAGACAGGGGGAACACTGAAGCTTTCTTT
TRBJ2-7	TRBV12-5	NA	NA	CASGLEAGQTNYEQYF	TGTGCTAGTGGTTTGGAAGCGGGCCAAACTAACTACGAGCAGTACTTC
TRBJ1-1	TRBV7-3	NA	NA	CASINGLYLAEAFF	TGTGCCAGCATTAATGGGCTTTATCTCGCTGAAGCTTTCTTT
TRBJ1-5	TRBV2	NA	NA	CASTAGEPGDQPQHF	TGTGCCAGCACTGCAGGTGAGCCCGGGGATCAGCCCCAGCATTTT
TRBJ1-5	TRBV4-2	NA	NA	CASSQDSGGGNANQPQHF	TGTGCCAGCAGCCAAGACAGTGGGGGAGGGAACGCCAATCAGCCCCAGCATTTT
TRBJ2-7	TRBV18	TRBD2	NA	CASSPGETSGAYEQYF	TGTGCCAGCTCACCAGGTGAGACTAGCGGCGCCTACGAGCAGTACTTC
TRBJ1-1	TRBV7-3	NA	NA	CASSLSSTATEAFF	TGTGCCAGCAGCTTAAGTTCAACAGCCACTGAAGCTTTCTTT
TRBJ2-3	TRBV27	TRBD2	NA	CASSSPGLAGFTDTQYF	TGTGCCAGCAGTTCTCCGGGACTAGCGGGGTTCACAGATACGCAGTATTTT
TRBJ1-1	TRBV2	NA	NA	CASGGDLNTEAFF	TGTGCCAGCGGAGGCGACTTGAACACTGAAGCTTTCTTT
TRBJ1-2	TRBV6-6	TRBD1	NA	CASSPPPPGQGAQGYTF	TGTGCCAGCAGTCCGCCACCTCCGGGACAGGGGGCGCAAGGCTACACCTTC
TRBJ1-1	TRBV28	NA	NA	CASRTSTEAFF	TGTGCCAGCAGGACTTCCACTGAAGCTTTCTTT
TRBJ1-2	TRBV28	NA	once	CASSLGRNYGYTF	TGTGCCAGCAGTTTAGGCAGGAACTATGGCTACACCTTC
TRBJ2-7	TRBV28	NA	NA	CASSPPYVSEQYF	TGTGCCAGCAGTCCCCCCTATGTCTCCGAGCAGTACTTC
TRBJ1-1	TRBV18	TRBD1	NA	CASSRTGGTEAFF	TGTGCCAGCTCACGGACAGGGGGCACTGAAGCTTTCTTT
TRBJ2-1	TRBV29-1	NA	NA	CSVPDTNEQFF	TGCAGCGTTCCGGACACCAATGAGCAGTTCTTC
TRBJ1-2	TRBV9	TRBD1	NA	CASSDPHEGAGYTF	TGTGCCAGCAGCGACCCGCATGAGGGGGCTGGCTACACCTTC
TRBJ2-7	TRBV7-3	NA	NA	CASSLTHSYEQYF	TGTGCCAGCAGCTTAACTCACTCCTACGAGCAGTACTTC
TRBJ1-1	TRBV11-2	NA	NA	CASSLKTANTEAFF	TGTGCCAGCAGCTTGAAGACAGCGAACACTGAAGCTTTCTTT
TRBJ1-6	TRBV6-2/TRBV6-3	NA	once	CASSIPRQGNSPLHF	TGTGCCAGCAGTATCCCGCGCCAGGGCAATTCACCCCTCCACTTT
TRBJ2-3	TRBV3-1/TRBV3-2	TRBD2	few	CASSKNSGGATDTQYF	TGTGCCAGCAGCAAAAATAGCGGGGGGGCAACAGATACGCAGTATTTT
TRBJ2-3	TRBV11-3	TRBD2	NA	CASSPTSGGTTDTQYF	TGTGCCAGCAGCCCAACTAGCGGGGGGACAACAGATACGCAGTATTTT
TRBJ1-6	TRBV28	NA	few	CASWEAGSPLHF	TGTGCCAGCTGGGAGGCGGGGTCACCCCTCCACTTT
TRBJ1-3	TRBV7-8	NA	NA	CASSLDNPGAGNTIYF	TGTGCCAGCAGCTTAGATAATCCGGGGGCTGGAAACACCATATATTTT
TRBJ2-7	TRBV20-1	NA	NA	CSASIRIFPYEQYF	TGCAGTGCTAGTATCAGGATTTTTCCCTACGAGCAGTACTTC
TRBJ2-3	TRBV6-5	NA	NA	CASSLEDTQYF	TGTGCCAGCAGCTTAGAAGATACGCAGTATTTT
TRBJ1-6	TRBV7-6	TRBD1	NA	CASSRDRNSPLHF	TGTGCCAGCAGCCGGGACAGGAATTCACCCCTCCACTTT
TRBJ2-2	TRBV7-9	NA	once	CASSPPRRTVTGELFF	TGTGCCAGCAGCCCACCCAGGAGGACAGTCACCGGGGAGCTGTTTTTT
TRBJ1-1	TRBV27	TRBD1	NA	CASSTLRTGTEAFF	TGTGCCAGCAGTACCCTAAGGACAGGGACTGAAGCTTTCTTT
TRBJ2-3	TRBV7-6	NA	NA	CASSFGGTTSTDTQYF	TGTGCCAGCAGCTTTGGGGGGACCACTAGCACAGATACGCAGTATTTT
TRBJ1-1	TRBV11-2	NA	once	CASSLVGGGKAFF	TGTGCCAGCAGCTTAGTTGGGGGCGGAAAAGCTTTCTTT
TRBJ2-7	TRBV28	NA	NA	CASREQGRSYEQYF	TGTGCCAGCAGAGAACAGGGTCGAAGTTACGAGCAGTACTTC
TRBJ1-1	TRBV5-1	NA	once	CASSLGSSNTEAFF	TGCGCCAGCAGCTTGGGTAGCTCGAACACTGAAGCTTTCTTT
TRBJ1-2	TRBV6-1	TRBD1	NA	CASSEAVDRGRVDYGYTF	TGTGCCAGCAGTGAAGCCGTCGACAGGGGGCGAGTGGACTATGGCTACACCTTC
TRBJ2-3	TRBV9	NA	NA	CASSVGGGATDTQYF	TGTGCCAGCAGCGTAGGTGGGGGGGCGACAGATACGCAGTATTTT
TRBJ1-6	TRBV7-9	TRBD1	few	CASSLDGQGGSPLHF	TGTGCCAGCAGCTTAGACGGACAGGGAGGGTCACCCCTCCACTTT
TRBJ1-2	TRBV29-1	TRBD1	NA	CSVDPDRDDSYGYTF	TGCAGCGTTGACCCCGACAGGGATGATTCCTATGGCTACACCTTC
TRBJ2-4	TRBV30	NA	NA	CAWSVQGGRVYF	TGTGCCTGGAGTGTACAGGGCGGCCGGGTGTACTTC
TRBJ1-1	TRBV7-9	TRBD1	NA	CASSQGQGKFQSLF	TGTGCCAGCAGCCAAGGACAGGGGAAATTTCAATCTCTCTTT
TRBJ1-5	TRBV6-1	NA	few	CASSAGASLSNQPQHF	TGTGCCAGCAGTGCTGGGGCCAGTCTCAGCAATCAGCCCCAGCATTTT
TRBJ2-7	TRBV7-2	NA	NA	CASSPSTSTYEQYF	TGTGCCAGCAGCCCTTCAACTAGCACATACGAGCAGTACTTC
TRBJ1-4	TRBV18	NA	NA	CASSQGLNEKLFF	TGTGCCAGCTCACAGGGGCTTAATGAAAAACTGTTTTTT
TRBJ2-6	TRBV7-8	NA	NA	CASCLGQAYSGANVLTF	TGTGCCAGCTGTTTGGGGCAGGCTTATTCTGGGGCCAACGTCCTGACTTTC
TRBJ2-2	TRBV7-9	TRBD1	once	CASTLTGVGSGELFF	TGTGCCAGCACCCTTACAGGGGTGGGGTCCGGGGAGCTGTTTTTT
TRBJ2-3	TRBV19	TRBD2	NA	CASSIDPLRGGTDTQYF	TGTGCCAGTAGTATAGACCCCCTGCGGGGGGGCACAGATACGCAGTATTTT